These 15 T cell receptor beta chains were all obtained from the same sample, sequenced in a study of blood T cell repertoires in COVID-19. TCRdb keeps only in-frame clones here, not all; method: immunoSEQ multiplex PCR. The data contain hundreds of thousands of clones, approximately 92% of them seen just once; the ten biggest clones take up around 1.1%. The sample taken for sequencing was PBMCs or T cells enriched from blood (not recorded which). These receptors came from a man younger than 40 who had recovered from COVID-19.

Worth noting for this clone: The junction does not match germline at one end; this may be a read error. The rearrangement links TRBV3-1 (or the pseudogene TRBV3-2) to TRBJ2-2; D unclear. CDR1 and CDR2 (germline): LGHDT, YNNKEL (reference sequence). CDR3 size: 15 residues. CDR3 protein: CASSPITSPTRELFF. CDR3 sequence (DNA): TGTGCCAGCAGCCCTATTACGTCTCCCACCAGGGAGCTGTTTTTT.

The chain links TRBV5-5 to TRBJ1-2; a weak D match, TRBD1 (6 bases). The V end lost 2 bases, the J end lost 6 bases, and 8 bases lay between the germline ends. Germline CDR1 and CDR2: SGHKS and YYEKEE (reference sequence). This CDR3 contains 12 residues. The CDR3 nucleotides read TGTGCCAGCAGCTTTACAGGGAATGGCTACACCTTC. This translates into CASSFTGNGYTF.

The chain couples TRBV7-6 to TRBJ2-3; TRBD2 is a possible D gene (6 bases). This CDR3 contains 15 residues. V was shortened by 7 bases and J by 1 base, with 15 bases between the two germline ends. CDR1 SGHVS and CDR2 FNYEAQ come from the germline V gene. This CDR3 is CASTAVAGRTDTQYF. CDR3 in DNA: TGTGCCAGCACCGCCGTGGCGGGACGCACAGATACGCAGTATTTT.

J is TRBJ1-5 and V is TRBV4-1; 8 nucleotides agree with TRBD1. The germline gives CDR1 MGHRA, CDR2 YSYEKL. This CDR3 has 14 amino acids. With V trimmed by 6 bases and J by 6 bases, 7 bases remained unmatched. The CDR3 protein is CASSPGQAFQPQHF. The CDR3 DNA reads TGCGCCAGCAGTCCGGGACAGGCCTTTCAGCCCCAGCATTTT.

The chain joins TRBV10-3 to TRBJ1-4, with 8 bases fitting TRBD1. The V and J ends lost 2 bases and 7 bases, in that order; junction bases with no gene match: 18. The CDR3 totals 19 residues. Germline values: CDR1 ENHRY, CDR2 SYGVKD. For the CDR3, the DNA is TGTGCCATCAGTGAGGCCTCCATGCTGGAGGACAGGGAAAGTGAAAAACTGTTTTTT. This sequence encodes CAISEASMLEDRESEKLFF.

J is TRBJ1-4 and V is TRBV5-8, with TRBD1 identical over 8 bases. Trimming took 4 bases from V and 5 from J; bases not matched to a gene: 4. CDR1 SGHTS and CDR2 YDEGEE come from the germline V gene. The CDR3 is 14 amino acids. The CDR3 loop reads CASSRGQENEKLFF. Here the CDR3 DNA reads TGTGCCAGCAGCCGGGGACAGGAGAATGAAAAACTGTTTTTT.

The genes are TRBV10-3 and TRBJ1-3, with D tentatively TRBD1 (6 bases). V was clipped by 8 bases and J by 0 bases, with 17 bases between them. The length of the CDR3 is 16 residues. The germline V gene encodes CDR1 ENHRY and CDR2 SYGVKD. The DNA for the CDR3 is TGTGCCATCCAGGGAGCGGGACAAGTCTCTGGAAACACCATATATTTT. This translates into CAIQGAGQVSGNTIYF.

As for this clone: This CDR3 is also generated by other DNA sequences in the sample. The genes are TRBV19 and TRBJ1-5, with D uncertain. Trimming cost V 3 bases and J 7 bases, with 7 bases left between them. This CDR3 comprises 12 residues. Germline V lookup: CDR1 LNHDA, CDR2 SQIVND (reference sequence). This CDR3 is CASSILGQPQHF. The CDR3, as DNA: TGTGCCAGTAGTATCCTCGGGCAGCCCCAGCATTTT.

The chain combines TRBV12-3 or TRBV12-4 with TRBJ2-4; D may be TRBD2 (8 bases). This CDR3 contains 13 residues. The V and J ends lost 7 bases and 6 bases respectively, with 13 bases between them. CDR3 region: CASTGGGLNIQYF. DNA for the CDR3: TGTGCCAGCACGGGAGGGGGCCTAAACATTCAGTACTTC.

CDR3 nucleotide sequence: TGTGCCAGCAGCCAAGATCCGGCTAGCGGTAACTACAATGAGCAGTTCTTC. This translates into CASSQDPASGNYNEQFF. The rearrangement joins TRBV3-1 (or the pseudogene TRBV3-2) to TRBJ2-1; 7 nucleotides line up with TRBD2. Germline values: CDR1 LGHDT, CDR2 YNNKEL (reference sequence). The CDR3 runs 17 residues. The trim removed 0 bases at V and 3 bases at J, leaving 8 bases unmatched.

The J gene is TRBJ2-2, the V gene TRBV24-1, with 7 bases fitting TRBD2. The length of the CDR3 is 15 residues. The trim removed 12 bases at V and 6 bases at J, leaving 15 bases unmatched. CDR1 is KGHDR and CDR2 is SFDVKD in the germline V gene. CDR3 residues: CASGSGGRPPGELFF. The CDR3 nucleotides are TGTGCCTCCGGGTCGGGAGGTCGCCCCCCCGGGGAGCTGTTTTTT.

CDR3 region: CASSRRTDANTGELFF. The CDR3 nucleotides are TGTGCCAGCAGCCGGAGGACGGACGCGAACACCGGGGAGCTGTTTTTT. The chain has TRBV5-6 and TRBJ2-2; a weak D match, TRBD2 (5 bases). CDR1 SGHDT and CDR2 YYEEEE come from the germline V gene. The CDR3 length is 16 residues. V shed 4 bases and J shed 0 bases, with 13 bases lying between them.

The chain joins TRBV23-1 to TRBJ2-1; D is possibly TRBD2 (5 bases). Being an ORF, TRBV23-1 has a function that is uncertain. The CDR3 loop spans 20 amino acids. Trimming stripped 1 base from V and 0 bases from J, with 22 bases between. Here the CDR3 DNA reads TGCGCCAGCAGTCAATTCCGTGGGAGAAGGTATGAAAGCTCCTACAATGAGCAGTTCTTC. Residues: CASSQFRGRRYESSYNEQFF.

The chain uses TRBV27 and TRBJ2-5; unclear D gene. CDR3 length: 14 amino acids. V lost 2 bases to trimming and J lost 2 bases, with 9 bases between them. Germline CDR1 reads MNHEY; CDR2 reads SMNVEV (reference sequence). The CDR3 here is CASSLIPGQETQYF. Written as DNA, the CDR3 is TGTGCCAGCAGTTTAATCCCAGGACAAGAGACCCAGTACTTC.

This chain connects TRBV29-1 to TRBJ2-7; 16 bases are a match to TRBD2. The germline gives CDR1 SQVTM, CDR2 ANQGSEA. The CDR3 is 17 residues long. V lost 8 bases and J lost 4; bases outside the gene matches: 14. As DNA, the CDR3 is TGCAGCACCAGCGGGACTAGCGGGAGGGCCGTCATGTACGAGCAGTACTTC. Its protein product is CSTSGTSGRAVMYEQYF.